Listed below are T cell receptor beta chains from one sample, sequenced in a study of cytomegalovirus exposure and HLA in healthy donors. Data came from immunoSEQ multiplex PCR; TCRdb stores just in-frame clones and leaves some out. This table holds about 65,000 clones. The specimen was PBMCs. The receptors originated from a boy younger than 18 in good health and CMV-seronegative. The conserved cysteine and the conserved F or W are not part of the CDR3 here. Fields, in order: V gene, CDR3 protein.

TRBV4-2	ASRAGEGNTEAF
TRBV2	ASSSTSGSYEQY
TRBV30	AWSFRGDYGYT
TRBV7-3	ASSFAGGGTGELF
TRBV6-1	ASSRQGNTGELF
TRBV25-1	ASSEEQVYEQY
TRBV7-2	ASRPTSGSNEQF
TRBV4-1	ASSQDESRGGGNTIY
TRBV5-1	ASSSADRGEQY
TRBV19	ASSIGSGADTQY
TRBV19	ASSIGAGAYNEQF
TRBV13	ASSFIGRLNYGYT
TRBV5-1	ASSRSLTSSYNEQF
TRBV7-8	ASSSMVGPNPGHEQF
TRBV14	ASSQQQGRGEKLF
TRBV27	ASSALEGAAF
TRBV7-9	ASSLVGGYEQY
TRBV30	AWKRTAGTLYGYT
TRBV6-1	ASLMGPQQGRYT
TRBV7-6	ASSLSMGGLGTEAF
TRBV5-6	ASSNDFSVSTDTQY
TRBV9	ASSVWGQDHSEQY
TRBV6-5	ASIAWDFEAF